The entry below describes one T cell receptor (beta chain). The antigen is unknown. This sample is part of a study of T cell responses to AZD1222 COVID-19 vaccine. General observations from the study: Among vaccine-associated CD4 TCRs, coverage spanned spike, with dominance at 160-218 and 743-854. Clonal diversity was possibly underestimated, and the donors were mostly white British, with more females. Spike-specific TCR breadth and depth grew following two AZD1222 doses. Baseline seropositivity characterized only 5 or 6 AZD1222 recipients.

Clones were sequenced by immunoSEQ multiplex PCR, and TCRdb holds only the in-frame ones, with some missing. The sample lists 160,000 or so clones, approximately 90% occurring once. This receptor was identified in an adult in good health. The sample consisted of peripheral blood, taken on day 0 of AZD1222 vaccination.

The chain's CDR3 is CASSFQPGHPYEQYF. The CDR3 bases are TGTGCCAGCAGCTTCCAGCCCGGCCACCCCTACGAGCAGTACTTC. The V gene is TRBV5-6, the J gene TRBJ2-7; unclear D gene. Germline V lookup: CDR1 SGHDT, CDR2 YYEEEE. With 2 bases removed from V and 2 bases from J, the gap between germline ends came to 14 bases. This CDR3 has 15 residues.